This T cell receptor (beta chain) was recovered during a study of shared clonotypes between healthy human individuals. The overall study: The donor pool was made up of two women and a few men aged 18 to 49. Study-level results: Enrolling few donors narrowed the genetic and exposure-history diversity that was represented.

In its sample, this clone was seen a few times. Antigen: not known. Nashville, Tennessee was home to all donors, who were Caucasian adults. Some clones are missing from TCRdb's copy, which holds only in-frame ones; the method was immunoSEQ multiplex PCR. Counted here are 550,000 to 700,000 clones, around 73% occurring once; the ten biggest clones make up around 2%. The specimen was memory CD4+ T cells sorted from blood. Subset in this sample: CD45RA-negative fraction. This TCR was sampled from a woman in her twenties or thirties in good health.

As DNA, the CDR3 is TGTGCCAGCAGTACGGGACTTTATGTTGGGGCCAACGTCCTGACTTTC. It codes for CASSTGLYVGANVLTF. The rearrangement uses TRBV2 and TRBJ2-6, with a weak D call TRBD2 (6 bases). Per the germline V gene, CDR1 is SNHLY and CDR2 is FYNNEI. V was shortened by 5 bases and J by 3 bases, with 14 bases between the two germline ends. The CDR3 runs to 16 residues.